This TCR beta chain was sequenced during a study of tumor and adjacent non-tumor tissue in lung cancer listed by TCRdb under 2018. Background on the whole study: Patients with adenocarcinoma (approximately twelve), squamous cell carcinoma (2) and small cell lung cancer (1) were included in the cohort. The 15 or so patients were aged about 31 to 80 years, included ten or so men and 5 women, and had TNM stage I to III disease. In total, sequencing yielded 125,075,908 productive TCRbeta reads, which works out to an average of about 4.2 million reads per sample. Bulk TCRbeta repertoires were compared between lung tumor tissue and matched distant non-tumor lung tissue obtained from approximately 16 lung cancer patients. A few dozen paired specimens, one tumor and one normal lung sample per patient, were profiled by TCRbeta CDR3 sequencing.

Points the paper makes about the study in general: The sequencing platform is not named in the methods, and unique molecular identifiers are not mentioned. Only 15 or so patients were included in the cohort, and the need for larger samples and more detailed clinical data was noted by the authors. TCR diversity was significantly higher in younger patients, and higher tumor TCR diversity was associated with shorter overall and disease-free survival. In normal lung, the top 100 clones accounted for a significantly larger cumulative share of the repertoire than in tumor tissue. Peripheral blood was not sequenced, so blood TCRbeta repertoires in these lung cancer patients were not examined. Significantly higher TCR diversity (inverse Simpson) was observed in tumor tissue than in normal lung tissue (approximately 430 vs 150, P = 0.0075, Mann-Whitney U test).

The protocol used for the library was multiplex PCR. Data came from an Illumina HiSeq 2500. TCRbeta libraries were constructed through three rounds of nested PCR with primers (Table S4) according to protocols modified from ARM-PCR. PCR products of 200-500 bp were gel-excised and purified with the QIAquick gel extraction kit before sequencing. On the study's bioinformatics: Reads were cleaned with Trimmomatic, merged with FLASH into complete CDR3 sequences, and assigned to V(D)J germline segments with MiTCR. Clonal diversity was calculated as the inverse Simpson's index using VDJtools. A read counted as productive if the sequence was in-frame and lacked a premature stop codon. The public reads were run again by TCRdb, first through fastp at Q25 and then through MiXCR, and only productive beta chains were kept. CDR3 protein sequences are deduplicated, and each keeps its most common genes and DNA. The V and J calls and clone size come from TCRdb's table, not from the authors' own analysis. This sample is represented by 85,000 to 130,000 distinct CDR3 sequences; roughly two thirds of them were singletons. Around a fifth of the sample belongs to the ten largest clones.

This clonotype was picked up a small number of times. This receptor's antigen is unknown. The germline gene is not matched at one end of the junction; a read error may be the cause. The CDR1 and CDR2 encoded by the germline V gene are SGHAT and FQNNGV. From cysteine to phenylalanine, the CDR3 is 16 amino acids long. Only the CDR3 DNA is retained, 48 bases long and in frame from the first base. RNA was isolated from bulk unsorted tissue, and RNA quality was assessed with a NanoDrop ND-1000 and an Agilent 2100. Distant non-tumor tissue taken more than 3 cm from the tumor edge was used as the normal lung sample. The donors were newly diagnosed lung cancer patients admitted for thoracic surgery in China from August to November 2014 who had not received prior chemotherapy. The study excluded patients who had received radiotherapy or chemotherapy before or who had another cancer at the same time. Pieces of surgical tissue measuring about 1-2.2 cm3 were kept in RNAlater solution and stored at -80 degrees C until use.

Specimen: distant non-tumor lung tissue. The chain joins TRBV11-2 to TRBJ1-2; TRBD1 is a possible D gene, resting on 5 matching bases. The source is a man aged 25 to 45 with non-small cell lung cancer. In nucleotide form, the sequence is TGTGGCAGCAGCCCCTCACAGGTGACAGTTAACTATGTCTACACCTTC. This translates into CGSSPSQVTVNYVYTF.